A selection of T cell receptor beta chains follows, all from one sample in a study of cytomegalovirus exposure and HLA in healthy donors. Using immunoSEQ multiplex PCR, the repertoire was profiled, and TCRdb retains in-frame clones only, with some absent. This table has 150,000 to 200,000 clones, 75% to 90% appearing once. Sequencing was done on a sample of PBMCs. These receptors were obtained from a man aged 18-30 years in good health and CMV-seropositive. Each CDR3 is given with its conserved first and last residue. The D gene is left open where the match is weak. The size of a clone is reported for some rows only, either as once, few or many, or as a class for expanded clones.

DNA: TGTGCCAGCAGCTTAGGGACAGGGGGACAAGAGACCCAGTACTTC; CDR3: CASSLGTGGQETQYF; V: TRBV7-9; D: TRBD1; J: TRBJ2-5; size: .; length: 15
DNA: TGCGCCAGCAGCTTGAGCGGGACCACTGAAGCTTTCTTT; CDR3: CASSLSGTTEAFF; V: TRBV5-1; D: .; J: TRBJ1-1; size: .; length: 13
DNA: TGTGCCAGCAGCTTAGGTGGGGGCAGGTCGGAGACCCAGTACTTC; CDR3: CASSLGGGRSETQYF; V: TRBV7-6; D: .; J: TRBJ2-5; size: .; length: 15
DNA: TGTGCCAGCAGCGTCGGGACAGGGGAGGGTCAGCCCCAGCATTTT; CDR3: CASSVGTGEGQPQHF; V: TRBV9; D: TRBD1; J: TRBJ1-5; size: .; length: 15
DNA: TGTGCCAGCAGTTTGAGGGTGAGCTCCTACAATGAGCAGTTCTTC; CDR3: CASSLRVSSYNEQFF; V: TRBV28; D: .; J: TRBJ2-1; size: .; length: 15
DNA: TGTGCCAGCAGCCCGTCCCGGGGTCAATCCTACGAGCAGTACTTC; CDR3: CASSPSRGQSYEQYF; V: TRBV28; D: .; J: TRBJ2-7; size: .; length: 15
DNA: TGTGCCAGCACCACCGGGACAGGGGGCTTAAATACGCAGTATTTT; CDR3: CASTTGTGGLNTQYF; V: TRBV27; D: TRBD1; J: TRBJ2-3; size: .; length: 15
DNA: TGTGCCAGCAGCGGACAGGGGGCCTCGAACACTGAAGCTTTCTTT; CDR3: CASSGQGASNTEAFF; V: TRBV7-9; D: TRBD1; J: TRBJ1-1; size: once; length: 15
DNA: TGTGCCAGCAGCCCATTAGCGGGAAACACCGGGGAGCTGTTTTTT; CDR3: CASSPLAGNTGELFF; V: TRBV27; D: TRBD2; J: TRBJ2-2; size: .; length: 15
DNA: TGTGCCTGGAGCCATGGGGACAGAGAGGTCCTCGGGGGCACTGAAGCTTTCTTT; CDR3: CAWSHGDREVLGGTEAFF; V: TRBV30; D: TRBD1; J: TRBJ1-1; size: .; length: 18
DNA: TGTGCCAGAAGCTTGGAGGGGAACCACGAGCAGTACTTC; CDR3: CARSLEGNHEQYF; V: TRBV7-5; D: .; J: TRBJ2-7; size: once; length: 13
DNA: TGTGCCAGCAGTTTAAGGACAGGGGGAGTAGGAGGACGACCCTACGAGCAGTACTTC; CDR3: CASSLRTGGVGGRPYEQYF; V: TRBV27; D: TRBD1; J: TRBJ2-7; size: .; length: 19
DNA: TGTGCCACCCCGGGGACTAGCACAGATACGCAGTATTTT; CDR3: CATPGTSTDTQYF; V: TRBV6-1; D: .; J: TRBJ2-3; size: once; length: 13
DNA: TGTGCCAGCAGCGTAGAAGCGGGGACCACAGATACGCAGTATTTT; CDR3: CASSVEAGTTDTQYF; V: TRBV9; D: TRBD2; J: TRBJ2-3; size: many; length: 15
DNA: TGTGCCAGCAGTTGGACAGGGACTCGGTCAGATGAGCAGTTCTTC; CDR3: CASSWTGTRSDEQFF; V: TRBV6-1; D: TRBD1; J: TRBJ2-1; size: .; length: 15
DNA: TGTGCCAGCAGTTACATTCGGGGGTCTCGCTACGAGCAGTACTTC; CDR3: CASSYIRGSRYEQYF; V: TRBV6-5; D: .; J: TRBJ2-7; size: .; length: 15
DNA: TGTGCCAGCAGTGAAGACAGCTATGGCTACACCTTC; CDR3: CASSEDSYGYTF; V: TRBV25-1; D: .; J: TRBJ1-2; size: .; length: 12
DNA: TGTGCCAGCAGTTTAAGGGGGGGCGCGTGGACTGAAGCTTTCTTT; CDR3: CASSLRGGAWTEAFF; V: TRBV27; D: .; J: TRBJ1-1; size: .; length: 15
DNA: TGCAGCCATGGGGACAGAGCGTACAATGAGCAGTTCTTC; CDR3: CSHGDRAYNEQFF; V: TRBV29-1; D: TRBD1; J: TRBJ2-1; size: .; length: 13
DNA: TGTGCCAGCAGAGGGACAGGGGGCAATTGGGCCGGGGAGCTGTTTTTT; CDR3: CASRGTGGNWAGELFF; V: TRBV6-6; D: TRBD1; J: TRBJ2-2; size: few; length: 16
DNA: TGTGCCAGCAGTCCCTATCACAGGGGCACAGATACGCAGTATTTT; CDR3: CASSPYHRGTDTQYF; V: TRBV28; D: .; J: TRBJ2-3; size: .; length: 15
DNA: TGTGCCAGCAGCCGACGTACCAACAGGGGAAGGACGAACACCGGGGAGCTGTTTTTT; CDR3: CASSRRTNRGRTNTGELFF; V: TRBV9; D: TRBD1; J: TRBJ2-2; size: .; length: 19
DNA: TGCGCCAGCAGCCCCCTCCTAGCGGGAGACACCGGGGAGCTGTTTTTT; CDR3: CASSPLLAGDTGELFF; V: TRBV4-1; D: TRBD2; J: TRBJ2-2; size: .; length: 16
DNA: TGTGCCAGCAGCCCTCTGGTAGCGGGGGGTACCGGGGAGCTGTTTTTT; CDR3: CASSPLVAGGTGELFF; V: TRBV9; D: TRBD2; J: TRBJ2-2; size: .; length: 16
DNA: TGTGCCTGGAGTCACTCACTCACGGTCGAGCAGTACTTC; CDR3: CAWSHSLTVEQYF; V: TRBV30; D: .; J: TRBJ2-7; size: .; length: 13
DNA: TGTGCCAGTTCGACCCAGGGGGAAACCGGGGAGCTGTTTTTT; CDR3: CASSTQGETGELFF; V: TRBV19; D: TRBD1; J: TRBJ2-2; size: .; length: 14
DNA: TGTGCCAGTAGTAGGGGGACAGGGCTCTACGAGCAGTACTTC; CDR3: CASSRGTGLYEQYF; V: TRBV19; D: TRBD1; J: TRBJ2-7; size: .; length: 14
DNA: TGTGCCAGCAGTCCCGCAGGGTTTAGGGAAGATCAGCCCCAGCATTTT; CDR3: CASSPAGFREDQPQHF; V: TRBV27; D: .; J: TRBJ1-5; size: .; length: 16
DNA: TGTGCCAGCAGCCGGGGACAAGCTGGCTACACCTTC; CDR3: CASSRGQAGYTF; V: TRBV28; D: .; J: TRBJ1-2; size: .; length: 12
DNA: TGCGCCAGCAGCCATCTTGGGCTCGGGGGACAGGGGGCGAACACCGGGGAGCTGTTTTTT; CDR3: CASSHLGLGGQGANTGELFF; V: TRBV4-1; D: TRBD1; J: TRBJ2-2; size: .; length: 20
DNA: TGTGCCATCAGTGAGCGTCCCGGGGAGCGGGGGGGCGCCTACAATGAGCAGTTCTTC; CDR3: CAISERPGERGGAYNEQFF; V: TRBV10-3; D: TRBD2; J: TRBJ2-1; size: .; length: 19
DNA: TGTGCCTGGAGTGTCGGAGCAGATACGCAGTATTTT; CDR3: CAWSVGADTQYF; V: TRBV30; D: .; J: TRBJ2-3; size: once; length: 12
DNA: TGTGCCAGCAGTGAGGGGTCAGGGGGACCCTACGAGCAGTACTTC; CDR3: CASSEGSGGPYEQYF; V: TRBV27; D: TRBD1; J: TRBJ2-7; size: .; length: 15
DNA: TGTGCCAGTAGCACTAGCGGGAGTTTGGCCGGGGAGCTGTTTTTT; CDR3: CASSTSGSLAGELFF; V: TRBV19; D: TRBD2; J: TRBJ2-2; size: .; length: 15
DNA: TGCGCCAGCAGTCAATCGTACGGGACAGACACCGGGGAGCTGTTTTTT; CDR3: CASSQSYGTDTGELFF; V: TRBV23-1; D: TRBD1; J: TRBJ2-2; size: .; length: 16
DNA: TGCGCCAGCAGCTCCGGGCCCCTCCAGCGGCAAGAGACCCAGTACTTC; CDR3: CASSSGPLQRQETQYF; V: TRBV5-1; D: .; J: TRBJ2-5; size: .; length: 16
DNA: TGTGCCAGCAGCTTAGCGGTACAGAACACCGGGGAGCTGTTTTTT; CDR3: CASSLAVQNTGELFF; V: TRBV7-2; D: .; J: TRBJ2-2; size: few; length: 15
DNA: TGTGCCAGCAGCGCCTGGACAGACACTGAAGCTTTCTTT; CDR3: CASSAWTDTEAFF; V: TRBV9; D: .; J: TRBJ1-1; size: few; length: 13
DNA: TGCGCCAGCAGCCAACTAGGGGGATTGGGTTACGAGCAGTACTTC; CDR3: CASSQLGGLGYEQYF; V: TRBV5-1; D: .; J: TRBJ2-7; size: few; length: 15
DNA: TGTGCCAGCAGTGAAATCCTGGGGGCTGATGAGGGCAGCACAGATACGCAGTATTTT; CDR3: CASSEILGADEGSTDTQYF; V: TRBV28; D: .; J: TRBJ2-3; size: .; length: 19
DNA: TGTGCCAGCAGTATGCGCGGAACGAACACCGGGGAGCTGTTTTTT; CDR3: CASSMRGTNTGELFF; V: TRBV5-8; D: .; J: TRBJ2-2; size: .; length: 15
DNA: TGTGCCAGCAGACCGGGACAGGCTACCTACGAGCAGTACTTC; CDR3: CASRPGQATYEQYF; V: TRBV28; D: TRBD1; J: TRBJ2-7; size: .; length: 14
DNA: TGTGCCAGCAGTTATGAGGGGGCCACTGAAGCTTTCTTT; CDR3: CASSYEGATEAFF; V: TRBV6-5; D: TRBD1; J: TRBJ1-1; size: .; length: 13
DNA: TGTGCCAGCAGTTTTACCTGGACAGGGGGCATAAAGTACGAGCAGTACTTC; CDR3: CASSFTWTGGIKYEQYF; V: TRBV27; D: TRBD1; J: TRBJ2-7; size: .; length: 17
DNA: TGCAGCGTTGTTAGGGAGTCAGATACGCAGTATTTT; CDR3: CSVVRESDTQYF; V: TRBV29-1; D: .; J: TRBJ2-3; size: few; length: 12
DNA: TGTGCCAGCACCCCCGGGGGCAGGGGGATTGGCGAGCAGTACTTC; CDR3: CASTPGGRGIGEQYF; V: TRBV28; D: .; J: TRBJ2-7; size: .; length: 15
DNA: TGTGCCAGCAGTCGCGACAGGGTTTTGGGTCAGCCCCAGCATTTT; CDR3: CASSRDRVLGQPQHF; V: TRBV7-9; D: TRBD1; J: TRBJ1-5; size: .; length: 15
DNA: TGTGCCAGCAGTTCGGCGGGAGTTAACGACAATGAGCAGTTCTTC; CDR3: CASSSAGVNDNEQFF; V: TRBV28; D: TRBD2; J: TRBJ2-1; size: once; length: 15
DNA: TGCGCCAGCAGCTTGGGAGCGGCAGGCAATCAGCCCCAGCATTTT; CDR3: CASSLGAAGNQPQHF; V: TRBV5-1; D: .; J: TRBJ1-5; size: .; length: 15
DNA: TGTGCTCGGTCCGGGACTCCCAAAGAGACCCAGTACTTC; CDR3: CARSGTPKETQYF; V: TRBV6-6; D: .; J: TRBJ2-5; size: .; length: 13